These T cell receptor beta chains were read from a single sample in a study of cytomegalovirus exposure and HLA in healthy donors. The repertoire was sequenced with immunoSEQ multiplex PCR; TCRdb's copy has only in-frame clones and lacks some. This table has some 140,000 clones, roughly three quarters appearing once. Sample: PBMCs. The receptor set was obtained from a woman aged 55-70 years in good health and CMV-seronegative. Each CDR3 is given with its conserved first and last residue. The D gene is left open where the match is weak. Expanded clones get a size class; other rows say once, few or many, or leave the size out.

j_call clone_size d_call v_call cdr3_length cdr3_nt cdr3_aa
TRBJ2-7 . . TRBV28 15 TGTGCCAGCAGGCCAACGGGACTTCCCTACTACGAGCAGTACTTC CASRPTGLPYYEQYF
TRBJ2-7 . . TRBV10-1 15 TGCGCCAGCAGTGATGGACAGGCCAGGGCGGGGGAGCAGTACTTC CASSDGQARAGEQYF
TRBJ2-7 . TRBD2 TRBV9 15 TGTGCCAGCAGCCTGGGGGCGGGAGGGAGGTACGAGCAGTACTTC CASSLGAGGRYEQYF
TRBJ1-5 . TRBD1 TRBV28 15 TGTGCCAGCAGTCCCCGGGGCAGGGGGGATCAGCCCCAGCATTTT CASSPRGRGDQPQHF
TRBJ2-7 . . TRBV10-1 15 TGCGCCAGCAGTGATGGAGGGGCCAGCTCCTACGAGCAGTACTTC CASSDGGASSYEQYF
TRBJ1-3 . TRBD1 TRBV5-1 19 TGCGCCAGCAGCTTGGAGGGGTCGACAGGGATGCCCTCTGGAAACACCATATATTTT CASSLEGSTGMPSGNTIYF
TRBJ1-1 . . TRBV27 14 TGTGCCAGCAGTTTGAGGGAGCTGAACACTGAAGCTTTCTTT CASSLRELNTEAFF
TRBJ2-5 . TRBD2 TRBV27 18 TGTGCCAGCACACCGGGACTAGCGGGAGGGCCTACAACGGAGACCCAGTACTTC CASTPGLAGGPTTETQYF
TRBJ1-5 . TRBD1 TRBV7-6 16 TGTGCCAGCAGCGTAGGACAGGGGCCCACAAATCAGCCCCAGCATTTT CASSVGQGPTNQPQHF
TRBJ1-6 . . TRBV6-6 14 TGTGCCAGCAGTTACAAGTCAGATAATTCACCCCTCCACTTT CASSYKSDNSPLHF
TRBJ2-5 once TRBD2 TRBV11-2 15 TGTGCCAGCAGCTTAGGTGGCGGGAGGGCTGAGACCCAGTACTTC CASSLGGGRAETQYF
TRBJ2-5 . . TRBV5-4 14 TGTGCCAGCAGCTTGTTCGGGAGCCAAGAGACCCAGTACTTC CASSLFGSQETQYF
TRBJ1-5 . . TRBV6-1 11 TGTGCCAGCAGGAGCACCCAGCCCCAGCATTTT CASRSTQPQHF
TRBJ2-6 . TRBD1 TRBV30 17 TGTGCCTGGATGCCGGGACAGGGGCTTTCTGGGGCCAACGTCCTGACTTTC CAWMPGQGLSGANVLTF
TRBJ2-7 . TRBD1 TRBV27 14 TGTGCCAGCAGTGCTCGACAGGGGGTCCACGAGCAGTACTTC CASSARQGVHEQYF
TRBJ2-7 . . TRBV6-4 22 TGTGCCAGCAGTGACTCCACACGTCCGGCTAGCGTTTTTGCCCCGAGACCCTACGAGCAGTACTTC CASSDSTRPASVFAPRPYEQYF
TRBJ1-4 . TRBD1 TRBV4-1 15 TGCGCCAGCAGCCAAGTAGGAGGGGGCAATGAAAAACTGTTTTTT CASSQVGGGNEKLFF
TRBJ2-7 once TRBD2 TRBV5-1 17 TGCGCCAGCAGCCCTCAGACTAGCGGGCCGAGCTCCTACGAGCAGTACTTC CASSPQTSGPSSYEQYF
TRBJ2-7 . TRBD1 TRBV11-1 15 TGTGCCAGCAGCCTGACAGGGGGACCTTCCTACGAGCAGTACTTC CASSLTGGPSYEQYF
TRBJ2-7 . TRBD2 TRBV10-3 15 TGTGCCATCAGTGAGGGGGGTTTAGCGGGATCCGAGCAGTACTTC CAISEGGLAGSEQYF
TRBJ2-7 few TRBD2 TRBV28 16 TGTGCCAGCAGTACCCACGGGACTAGCGGGGCGGCCGAGCAGTACTTC CASSTHGTSGAAEQYF
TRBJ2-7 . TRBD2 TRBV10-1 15 TGCGCCAGCAGTGACCCACTAGCGGGGGTCCGGGAGCAGTACTTC CASSDPLAGVREQYF
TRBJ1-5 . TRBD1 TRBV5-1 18 TGCGCCAGCAGCTTGGTGTGGGGACAGCAAACTTTCAATCAGCCCCAGCATTTT CASSLVWGQQTFNQPQHF
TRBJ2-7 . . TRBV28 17 TGTGCCAGCACCTCGGCAGGGAACAGAGGATCCTACTACGAGCAGTACTTC CASTSAGNRGSYYEQYF
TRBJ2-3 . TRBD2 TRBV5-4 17 TGTGCCAGCAGCCAGGGCGGGGGAGGGCCTAGCACAGATACGCAGTATTTT CASSQGGGGPSTDTQYF
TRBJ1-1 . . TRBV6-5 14 TGTGCCAGCAGTTACGCCAGGGGGAACACTGAAGCTTTCTTT CASSYARGNTEAFF
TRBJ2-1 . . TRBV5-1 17 TGCGCCAGCAGCTTGGGTTTGTCGGCAGGGTGGGCCAATGAGCAGTTCTTC CASSLGLSAGWANEQFF
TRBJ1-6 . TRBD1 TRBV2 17 TGTGCCAGCAGTACAAAACAGGGGGCCTCCTATAATTCACCCCTCCACTTT CASSTKQGASYNSPLHF
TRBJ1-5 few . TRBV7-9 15 TGTGCCAGCAGCTTTACAGGGTTGGGGAATCAGCCCCAGCATTTT CASSFTGLGNQPQHF
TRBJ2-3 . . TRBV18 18 TGTGCCAGCTCACCCGCCCGGGACTTCGCAAACCGCACAGATACGCAGTATTTT CASSPARDFANRTDTQYF
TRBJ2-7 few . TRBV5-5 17 TGTGCCAGCAGCTTGAATTGGGACACAAGTGCTGGTAACGAGCAGTACTTC CASSLNWDTSAGNEQYF
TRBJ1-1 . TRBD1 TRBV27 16 TGTGCCAGCAGTCCGGGGACAGCCCGTATGAACACTGAAGCTTTCTTT CASSPGTARMNTEAFF
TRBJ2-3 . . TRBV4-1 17 TGCGCCAGCAGCCAAGTACTAGTCTTCCCTAGCACAGATACGCAGTATTTT CASSQVLVFPSTDTQYF
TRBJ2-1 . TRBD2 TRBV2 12 TGTGCCAGCTCGGGGGGTAACAATGAGCAGTTCTTC CASSGGNNEQFF
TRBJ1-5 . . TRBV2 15 TGTGCCAGCAGTGGCCACCTGCTAACCGGTCAGCCCCAGCATTTT CASSGHLLTGQPQHF
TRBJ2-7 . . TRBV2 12 TGTGCCAGCAGCTCACTAGTTACCGAGCAGTACTTC CASSSLVTEQYF
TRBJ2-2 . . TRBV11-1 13 TGTGCCAGCATTAGTAGCGCCACCGGGGAGCTGTTTTTT CASISSATGELFF
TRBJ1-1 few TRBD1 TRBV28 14 TGTGCCAGCAGCAGAGGGGGCTCGGACACTGAAGCTTTCTTT CASSRGGSDTEAFF
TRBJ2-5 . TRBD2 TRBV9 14 TGTGCCAGCAGCGGACTAGCGGCGCAAGAGACCCAGTACTTC CASSGLAAQETQYF
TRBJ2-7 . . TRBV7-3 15 TGTGCCAGCAGCTTAGGGCAGGGGAGCTCCTACGAGCAGTACTTC CASSLGQGSSYEQYF
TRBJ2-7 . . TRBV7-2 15 TGTGCCAGCAGCTTAGCTAGCGGCACCTCCTACGAGCAGTACTTC CASSLASGTSYEQYF
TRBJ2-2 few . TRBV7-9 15 TGTGCCAGCACGGTCGGGAGTTTTGACACCGGGGAGCTGTTTTTT CASTVGSFDTGELFF
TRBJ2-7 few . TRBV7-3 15 TGTGCCAGCAGCTTATCCCCACAGGGAGTCTTGGAGCAGTACTTC CASSLSPQGVLEQYF
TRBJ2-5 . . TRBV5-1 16 TGCGCCAGCAGCTTGGACCGGCGGGAATTACAAGAGACCCAGTACTTC CASSLDRRELQETQYF
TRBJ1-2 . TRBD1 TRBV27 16 TGTGCCAGCAGTTTAAGGGCCCAGGGGGCTTGGTATGGCTACACCTTC CASSLRAQGAWYGYTF
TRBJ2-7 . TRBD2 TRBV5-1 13 TGCGCCAGCAACTGGGCGGGAGTCGGCGAGCAGTACTTC CASNWAGVGEQYF
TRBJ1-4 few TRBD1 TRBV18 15 TGTGCCAGCTCATCGCAGACAGGGTTGGGTGAAAAACTGTTTTTT CASSSQTGLGEKLFF
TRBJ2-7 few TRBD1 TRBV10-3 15 TGTGCCATCAGTGAGCCGGACAGGCGGACCTACGAGCAGTACTTC CAISEPDRRTYEQYF